This entry concerns a single T cell receptor (beta chain). The RNA, roughly 0.45 to 1 ug, was put through reverse transcription using random hexamers. TCRdb fed the immunoSEQ multiplex PCR reads into MiXCR, producing one record per CDR3 protein. The sample yields some 190,000 distinct CDR3 sequences, around 95% seen once. CDR1 and CDR2 from the germline V gene are MNHEY and SVGEGT. The CDR3 loop spans 15 amino acids. V lost 4 bases, J lost 5 bases, and 15 bases lay in between. This entry is derived from a study of CD8 T cells in Susac syndrome. This clonotype was obtained from a human donor in good health. The V gene is TRBV6-2 or TRBV6-3, the J gene TRBJ2-1; D unresolved. Sequencing was done on a sample of CD4+ T cells from PBMCs. The CDR3 nucleotides are TGTGCCAGCAGTTTGGGCTTCCCCGGGCACAATGAGCAGTTCTTC. Amino acids: CASSLGFPGHNEQFF.